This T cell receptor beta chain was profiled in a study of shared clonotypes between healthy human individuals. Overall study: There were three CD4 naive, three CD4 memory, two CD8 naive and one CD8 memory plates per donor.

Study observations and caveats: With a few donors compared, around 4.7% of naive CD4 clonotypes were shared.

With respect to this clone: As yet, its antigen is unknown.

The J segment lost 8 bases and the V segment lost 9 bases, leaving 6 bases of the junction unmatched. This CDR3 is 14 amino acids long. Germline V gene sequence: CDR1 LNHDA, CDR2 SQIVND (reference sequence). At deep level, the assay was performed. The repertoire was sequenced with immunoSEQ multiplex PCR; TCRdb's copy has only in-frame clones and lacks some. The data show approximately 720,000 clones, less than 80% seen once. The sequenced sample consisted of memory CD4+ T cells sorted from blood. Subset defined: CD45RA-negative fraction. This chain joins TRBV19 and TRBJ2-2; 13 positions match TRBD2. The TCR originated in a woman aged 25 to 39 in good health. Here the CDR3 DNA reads TGTGCCAGGCCGACTAGCGGGAGGTTGGGGGAGCTGTTTTTT. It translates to CARPTSGRLGELFF.